This T cell receptor beta chain was recovered during a study of T cell clones after liver transplantation. Study results and caveats: Rather than being deleted, graft donor-reactive T cells may have moved into the graft.

Looked up from germline, CDR1 is SEHNR and CDR2 is FQNEAQ (reference sequence). With 5 bases removed from V and 5 bases from J, the gap between germline ends came to 9 bases. The CDR3 is made up of 13 amino acids. Regarding this clone: Its cognate antigen is unknown.

Profiled with immunoSEQ multiplex PCR; TCRdb holds only in-frame clones, not every one. The data show roughly 40,000 clones, about 86% seen once. V gene TRBV7-9 combines with J gene TRBJ1-4; a weak D match, TRBD1 (5 bases). The source was CD4+ T cells from blood, collected 24 months after liver transplant. The sequence was collected from a human patient who received a liver transplant. Some T cells may be graft donor cells. This CDR3 is CASSRGRNEKLFF. As DNA, the CDR3 is TGTGCCAGCAGCAGGGGCCGAAATGAAAAACTGTTTTTT.